This TCR beta chain was retrieved from a study of breast tumors, draining lymph nodes, adjacent tissues (dated by TCRdb to 2016 to 2017). For the study in its entirety: Breast cancer patients provided tumor, adjacent nontumor tissue and axillary lymph nodes, and the study compared the TCR beta repertoires across these three sources. The study was designed to assess the relationships and possible T-cell exchange between tumor, surrounding tissue and draining lymph node repertoires in human breast cancer. What the study reported, not specific to this receptor: Tumor T-cell repertoires showed less diversity than lymph node repertoires and more diversity than nontumor tissue repertoires, and tumor T-cell repertoires showed preferential V and J gene usage. The data were considered consistent with the idea that most tumor T cells come from the lymph node and then expand in tumor tissue. The similarity between tumor and nontumor tissue repertoires was significantly greater in luminal-like breast cancer than in basal-like breast cancer. The conclusion that tumor T cells originate in lymph nodes was presented as consistent with a hypothesis rather than as directly demonstrated.

Sequencing was carried out with an Illumina HiSeq 2000. Multiplex PCR amplification was used to generate the TCR beta chain libraries. High-throughput sequencing was used to analyze the amplified TCR beta chain products. TCRdb passed the public sequencing reads through fastp at Q25 and MiXCR, retaining productive beta sequences. Each entry is one CDR3 protein sequence, shown with its most common DNA and genes. In all, the sample holds 80,000 to 130,000 distinct CDR3 sequences, and around 21% of those were seen once. The top ten clones comprise approximately 1.3% of the sample. This clonotype occurred many times. Its specific antigen is unknown. The input lacks base qualities; no much larger clone sits a single base away. The axillary draining lymph nodes of breast cancer patients were the source of the lymph node samples. The receptor was derived from a female donor with breast cancer. Some clones in this sample may be carry-over from other donors' samples. Sequenced sample: axillary lymph node tissue.

The CDR3 protein: CASSFASGRGETQYF. The sequence in DNA is TGTGCCAGCAGTTTTGCTAGCGGGAGAGGGGAGACCCAGTACTTC. The chain is encoded by TRBV12-3 or TRBV12-4 joined to TRBJ2-5, and 10 bases in between align with TRBD2. From the cysteine up to the phenylalanine, the CDR3 has a length of 15 residues. Only the CDR3 region is kept as DNA, spanning 45 bases read in frame from base 1. Trimming removed 3 bases from V and 5 bases from J; the gene matches leave 6 bases unexplained.